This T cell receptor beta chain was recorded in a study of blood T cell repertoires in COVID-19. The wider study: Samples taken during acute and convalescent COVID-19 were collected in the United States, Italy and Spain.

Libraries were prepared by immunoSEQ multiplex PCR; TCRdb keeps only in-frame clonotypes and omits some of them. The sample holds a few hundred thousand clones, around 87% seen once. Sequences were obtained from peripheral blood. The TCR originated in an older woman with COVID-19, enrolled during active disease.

CDR3 sequence: CASIWDRGAGELFF. CDR3 in DNA: TGTGCCAGCATCTGGGACAGGGGTGCCGGGGAGCTGTTTTTT. J is TRBJ2-2 and V is TRBV6-5, with 10 positions matching TRBD1. CDR3 length equals 14 residues. Unmatched junction bases numbered 5, after V lost 7 bases and J lost 6 bases. Germline CDR1 reads MNHEY; CDR2 reads SVGAGI.